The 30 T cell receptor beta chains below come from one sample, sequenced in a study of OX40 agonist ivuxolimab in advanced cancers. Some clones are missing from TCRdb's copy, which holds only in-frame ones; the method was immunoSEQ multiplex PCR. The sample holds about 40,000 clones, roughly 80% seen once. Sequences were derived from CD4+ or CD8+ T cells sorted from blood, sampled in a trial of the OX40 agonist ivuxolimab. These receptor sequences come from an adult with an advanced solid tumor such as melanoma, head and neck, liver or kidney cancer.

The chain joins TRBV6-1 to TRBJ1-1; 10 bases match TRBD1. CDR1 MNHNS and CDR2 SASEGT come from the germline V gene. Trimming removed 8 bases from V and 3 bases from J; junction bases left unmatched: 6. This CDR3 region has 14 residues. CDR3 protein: CASLQGTGDTEAFF. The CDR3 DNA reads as TGTGCCAGCCTCCAGGGGACAGGGGACACTGAAGCTTTCTTT.

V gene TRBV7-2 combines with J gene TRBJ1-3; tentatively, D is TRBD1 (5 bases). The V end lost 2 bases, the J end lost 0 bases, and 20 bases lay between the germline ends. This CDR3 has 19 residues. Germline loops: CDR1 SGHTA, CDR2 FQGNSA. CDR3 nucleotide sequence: TGTGCCAGCAGCTTATACGGGGGAGAGGGCGATAACTCTGGAAACACCATATATTTT. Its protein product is CASSLYGGEGDNSGNTIYF.

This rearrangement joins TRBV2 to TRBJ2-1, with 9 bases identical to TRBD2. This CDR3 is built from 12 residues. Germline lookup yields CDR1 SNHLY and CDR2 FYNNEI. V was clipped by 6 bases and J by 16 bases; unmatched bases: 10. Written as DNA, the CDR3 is TGTGCCAGCAGCGTGGGACTAGCCGATTTATTCTTC. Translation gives CASSVGLADLFF.

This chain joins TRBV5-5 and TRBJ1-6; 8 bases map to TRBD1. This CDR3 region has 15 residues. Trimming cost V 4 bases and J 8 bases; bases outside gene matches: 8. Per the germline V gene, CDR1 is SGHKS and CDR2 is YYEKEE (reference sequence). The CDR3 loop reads CASSTMDRVDSPLHF. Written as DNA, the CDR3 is TGTGCCAGCAGCACCATGGACAGGGTGGATTCACCCCTCCACTTT.

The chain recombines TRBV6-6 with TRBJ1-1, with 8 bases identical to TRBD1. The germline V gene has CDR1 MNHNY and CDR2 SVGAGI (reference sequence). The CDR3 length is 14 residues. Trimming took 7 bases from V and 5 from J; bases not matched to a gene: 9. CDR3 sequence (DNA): TGTGCCAGCACTTCCCAGGGGGCTGAAACTGAAGCTTTCTTT. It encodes CASTSQGAETEAFF.

CDR3 protein: CAWSAFSRTYFNYGYTF. CDR3 sequence (DNA): TGTGCCTGGAGTGCCTTCAGCAGGACATACTTTAACTATGGCTACACCTTC. The chain links TRBV30 to TRBJ1-2, with D possibly TRBD1 on 5 matching bases. The V gene lost 1 base and the J gene lost 1 base, with 19 bases spanning the gap. The CDR3 extends over 17 amino acids. From germline, CDR1 is GTSNPN and CDR2 SVGIG (reference sequence).

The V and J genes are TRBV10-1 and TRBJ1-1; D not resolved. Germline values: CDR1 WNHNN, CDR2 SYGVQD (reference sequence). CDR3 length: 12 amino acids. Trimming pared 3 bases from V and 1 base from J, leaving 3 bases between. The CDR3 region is CASSEENTEAFF. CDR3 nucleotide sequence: TGCGCCAGCAGTGAAGAGAACACTGAAGCTTTCTTT.

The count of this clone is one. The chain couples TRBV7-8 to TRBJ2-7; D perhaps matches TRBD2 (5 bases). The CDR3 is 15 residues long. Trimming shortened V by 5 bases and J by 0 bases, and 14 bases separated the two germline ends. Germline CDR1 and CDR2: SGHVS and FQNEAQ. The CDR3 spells CASSPSRISSYEQYF. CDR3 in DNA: TGTGCCAGCAGCCCTAGCAGGATCAGCTCCTACGAGCAGTACTTC.

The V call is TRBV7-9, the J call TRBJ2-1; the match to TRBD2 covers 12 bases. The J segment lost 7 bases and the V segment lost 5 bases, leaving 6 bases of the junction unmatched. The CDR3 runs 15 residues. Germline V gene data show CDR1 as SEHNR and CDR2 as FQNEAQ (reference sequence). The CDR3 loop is CASSLPGLAGNEQFF. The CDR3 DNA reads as TGTGCCAGCAGCCTTCCGGGACTAGCGGGTAATGAGCAGTTCTTC.

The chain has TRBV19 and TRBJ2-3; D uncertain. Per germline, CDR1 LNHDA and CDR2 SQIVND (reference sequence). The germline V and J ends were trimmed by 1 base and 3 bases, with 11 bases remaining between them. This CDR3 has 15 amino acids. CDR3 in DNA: TGTGCCAGTAGTATAGGCAGGATTACGACAGATACGCAGTATTTT. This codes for CASSIGRITTDTQYF.

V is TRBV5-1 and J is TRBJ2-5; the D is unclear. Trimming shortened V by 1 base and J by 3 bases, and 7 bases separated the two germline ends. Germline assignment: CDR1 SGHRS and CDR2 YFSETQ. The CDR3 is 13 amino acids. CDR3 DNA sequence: TGCGCCAGCAGCTTGTCCACTAAAGAGACCCAGTACTTC. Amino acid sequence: CASSLSTKETQYF.

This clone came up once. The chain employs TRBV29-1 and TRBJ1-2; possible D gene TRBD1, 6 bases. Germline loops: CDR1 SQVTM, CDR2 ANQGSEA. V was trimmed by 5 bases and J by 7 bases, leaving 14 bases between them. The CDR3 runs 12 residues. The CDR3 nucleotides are TGCAGCGTTTGGCGACAGGCACCTGGCTACACCTTC. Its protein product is CSVWRQAPGYTF.

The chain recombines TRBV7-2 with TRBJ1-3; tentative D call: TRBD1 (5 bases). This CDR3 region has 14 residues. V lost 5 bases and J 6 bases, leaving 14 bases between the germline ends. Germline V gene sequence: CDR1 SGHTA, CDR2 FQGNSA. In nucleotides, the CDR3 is TGTGCCAGCAGCCCATACCAGGGCCAAAACACCATATATTTT. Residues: CASSPYQGQNTIYF. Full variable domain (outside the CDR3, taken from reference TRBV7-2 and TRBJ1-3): GAGVSQSPSNKVTEKGKDVELRCDPISGHTALYWYRQSLGQGLEFLIYFQGNSAPDKSGLPSDRFSAERTGGSVSTLTIQRTQQEDSAVYLCASSPYQGQNTIYFGEGSWLTVV.

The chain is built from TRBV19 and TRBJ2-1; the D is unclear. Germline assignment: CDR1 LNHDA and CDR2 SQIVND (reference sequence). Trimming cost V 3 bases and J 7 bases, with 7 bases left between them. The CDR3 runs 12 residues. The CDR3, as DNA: TGTGCCAGTAGTATTTCTCTGAATGAGCAGTTCTTC. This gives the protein CASSISLNEQFF.

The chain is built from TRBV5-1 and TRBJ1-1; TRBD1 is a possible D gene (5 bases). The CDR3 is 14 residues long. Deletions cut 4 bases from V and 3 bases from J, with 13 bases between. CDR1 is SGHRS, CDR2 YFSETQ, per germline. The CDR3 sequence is CASSPFLGDTEAFF. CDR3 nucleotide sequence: TGCGCCAGCAGCCCATTCTTGGGGGACACTGAAGCTTTCTTT.

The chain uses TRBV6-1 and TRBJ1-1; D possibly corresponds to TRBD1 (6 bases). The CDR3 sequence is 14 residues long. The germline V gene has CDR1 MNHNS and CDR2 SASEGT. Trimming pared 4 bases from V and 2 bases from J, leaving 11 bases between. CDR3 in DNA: TGTGCCAGCAGTGTAAGGACAGCAAACACTGAAGCTTTCTTT. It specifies CASSVRTANTEAFF.

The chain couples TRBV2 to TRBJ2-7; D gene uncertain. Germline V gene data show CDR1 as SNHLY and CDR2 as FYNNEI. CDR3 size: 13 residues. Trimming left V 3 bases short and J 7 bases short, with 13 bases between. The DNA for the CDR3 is TGTGCCAGCAGTGAGGAGTATTCCTGGGAGCAGTACTTC. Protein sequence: CASSEEYSWEQYF.

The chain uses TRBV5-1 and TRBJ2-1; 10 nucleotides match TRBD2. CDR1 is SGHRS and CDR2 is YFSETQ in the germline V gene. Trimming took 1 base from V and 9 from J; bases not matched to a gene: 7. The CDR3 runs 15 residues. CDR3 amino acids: CASSLSASGSTEQFF. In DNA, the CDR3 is TGCGCCAGCAGCTTGTCTGCTAGCGGGAGCACTGAGCAGTTCTTC.

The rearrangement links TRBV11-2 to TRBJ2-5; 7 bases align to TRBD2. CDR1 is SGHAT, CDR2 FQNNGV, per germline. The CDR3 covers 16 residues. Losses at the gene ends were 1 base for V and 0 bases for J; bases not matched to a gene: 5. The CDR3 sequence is CASSLVPSGYQETQYF. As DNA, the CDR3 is TGTGCCAGCAGCTTAGTCCCTAGCGGCTACCAAGAGACCCAGTACTTC.

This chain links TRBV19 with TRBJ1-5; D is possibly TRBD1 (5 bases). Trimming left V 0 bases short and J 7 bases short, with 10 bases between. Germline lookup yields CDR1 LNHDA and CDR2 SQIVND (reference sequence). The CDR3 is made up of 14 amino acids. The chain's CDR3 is CASSIEGLGQPQHF. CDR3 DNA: TGTGCCAGTAGTATAGAGGGACTTGGGCAGCCCCAGCATTTT.

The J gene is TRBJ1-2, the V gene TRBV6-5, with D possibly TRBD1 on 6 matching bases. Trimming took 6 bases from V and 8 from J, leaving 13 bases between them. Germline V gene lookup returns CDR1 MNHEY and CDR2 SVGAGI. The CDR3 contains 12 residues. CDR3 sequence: CASRNREGGYTF. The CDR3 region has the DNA TGTGCCAGCAGGAACAGGGAGGGCGGCTACACCTTC.

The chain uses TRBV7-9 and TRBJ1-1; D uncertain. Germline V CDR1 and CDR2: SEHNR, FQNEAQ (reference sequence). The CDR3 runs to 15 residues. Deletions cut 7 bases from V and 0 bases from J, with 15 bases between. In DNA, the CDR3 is TGTGCCAGCATCCAGCGGGGAAGCATGAACACTGAAGCTTTCTTT. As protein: CASIQRGSMNTEAFF.

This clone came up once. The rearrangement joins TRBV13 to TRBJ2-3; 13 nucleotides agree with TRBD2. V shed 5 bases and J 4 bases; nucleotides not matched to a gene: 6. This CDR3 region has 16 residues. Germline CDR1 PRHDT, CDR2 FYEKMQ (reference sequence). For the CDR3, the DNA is TGTGCCAGCAGCCGAGGAGGACTAGCGGGAGCAGATACGCAGTATTTT. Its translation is CASSRGGLAGADTQYF.

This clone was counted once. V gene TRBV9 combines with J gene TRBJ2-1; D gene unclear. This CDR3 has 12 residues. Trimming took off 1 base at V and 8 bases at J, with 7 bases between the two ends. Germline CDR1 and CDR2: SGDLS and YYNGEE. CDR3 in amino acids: CASSVSGDEQFF. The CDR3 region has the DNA TGTGCCAGCAGCGTATCTGGGGATGAGCAGTTCTTC.

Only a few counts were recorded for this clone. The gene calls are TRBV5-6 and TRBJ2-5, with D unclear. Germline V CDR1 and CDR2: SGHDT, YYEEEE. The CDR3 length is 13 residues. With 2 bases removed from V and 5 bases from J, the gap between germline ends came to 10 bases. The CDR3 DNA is TGTGCCAGCAGCTTTCCCCCGTTGGAGACCCAGTACTTC. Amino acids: CASSFPPLETQYF.

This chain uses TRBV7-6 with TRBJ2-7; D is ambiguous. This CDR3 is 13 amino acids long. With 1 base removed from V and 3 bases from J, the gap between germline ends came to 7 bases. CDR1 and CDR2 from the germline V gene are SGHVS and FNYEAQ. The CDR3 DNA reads TGTGCCAGCAGCTTAGGGACCCGCTACGAGCAGTACTTC. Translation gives CASSLGTRYEQYF.

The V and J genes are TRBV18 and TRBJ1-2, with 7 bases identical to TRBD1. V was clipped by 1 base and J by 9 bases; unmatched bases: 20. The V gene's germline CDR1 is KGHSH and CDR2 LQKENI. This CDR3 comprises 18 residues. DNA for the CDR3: TGTGCCAGCTCACCACTCTTCGGACAGGAGCAACCCCTTGGTAGCTACACCTTC. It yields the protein CASSPLFGQEQPLGSYTF.

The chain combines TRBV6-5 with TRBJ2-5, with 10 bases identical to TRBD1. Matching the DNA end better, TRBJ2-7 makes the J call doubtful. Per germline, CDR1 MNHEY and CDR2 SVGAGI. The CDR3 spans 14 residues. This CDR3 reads CASRYGQGAYEQYF. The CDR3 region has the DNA TGTGCCAGCAGATACGGACAGGGGGCCTACGAGCAGTACTTC.

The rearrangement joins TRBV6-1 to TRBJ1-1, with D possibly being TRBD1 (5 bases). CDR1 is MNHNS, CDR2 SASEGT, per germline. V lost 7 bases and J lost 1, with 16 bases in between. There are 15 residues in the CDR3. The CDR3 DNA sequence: TGTGCCAGCATCAGGTTCAGGGCATCGAACACTGAAGCTTTCTTT. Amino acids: CASIRFRASNTEAFF.

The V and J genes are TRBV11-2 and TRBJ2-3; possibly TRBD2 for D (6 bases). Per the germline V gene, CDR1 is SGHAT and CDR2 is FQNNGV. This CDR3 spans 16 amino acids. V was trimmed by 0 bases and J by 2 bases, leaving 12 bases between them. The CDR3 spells CASSLDGGRATDTQYF. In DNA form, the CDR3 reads TGTGCCAGCAGCTTAGACGGGGGTAGGGCCACAGATACGCAGTATTTT.